This section outlines one TCR beta chain sequence together with its context. This record comes from a study of blood T cell repertoires in COVID-19. Study information: Collection of acute and convalescent COVID-19 samples took place in the United States, Italy and Spain.

This table comes from immunoSEQ multiplex PCR, and its TCRdb copy is limited to in-frame clones, with some not included. The repertoire holds some 350,000 clones, with 75% to 90% as singletons. This CDR3 has 16 residues. Germline values: CDR1 KGHSH, CDR2 LQKENI. The V end was cut by 0 bases, the J end by 0 bases, with 9 bases between. In Seattle, patients joined the study during active infection and were tracked longitudinally. What was sequenced was peripheral blood. The rearrangement joins TRBV18 to TRBJ2-1; D ambiguous. The clonotype originates from a woman aged 45-65 years with COVID-19, enrolled during active disease. The DNA of the CDR3 is TGTGCCAGCTCACCACCTGTGACACACTCCTACAATGAGCAGTTCTTC. Translated, it gives CASSPPVTHSYNEQFF. Filled out from reference TRBV18 and TRBJ2-1, the complete variable domain reads NAGVMQNPRHLVRRRGQEARLRCSPMKGHSHVYWYRQLPEEGLKFMVYLQKENIIDESGMPKERFSAEFPKEGPSILRIQQVVRGDSAAYFCASSPPVTHSYNEQFFGPGTRLTVL.